These 29 T cell receptor beta chains came from one sample sequenced in a study of cytomegalovirus exposure and HLA in healthy donors. It was with 60 Vbeta and 13 Jbeta primers that the PCR ran. Generated by immunoSEQ multiplex PCR, the TCRdb table keeps only in-frame clones and is missing some. The data contain 180,000 or so clones, 70% to 90% of them singletons. The sample consisted of PBMCs. The source of these receptors is a woman aged 30 to 39 in good health and CMV-seronegative.

The V call is TRBV19, the J call TRBJ1-5; TRBD1 matches 7 bases. Trimming removed 6 bases from V and 6 bases from J; junction bases left unmatched: 5. CDR1 is LNHDA and CDR2 is SQIVND in the germline V gene (reference sequence). There are 13 residues in the CDR3. In DNA, the CDR3 is TGTGCCAGTAGATACAGGGGCGGTCAGCCCCAGCATTTT. Translation: CASRYRGGQPQHF.

The chain recombines TRBV18 with TRBJ1-1, with 8 bases fitting TRBD1. V lost 3 bases to trimming and J lost 0 bases; unmatched junction nucleotides: 0. The CDR3 runs to 14 residues. Germline CDR1 and CDR2: KGHSH and LQKENI. The CDR3 DNA reads TGTGCCAGCTCACCGACAGGGGTGAACACTGAAGCTTTCTTT. It translates to CASSPTGVNTEAFF.

This chain links TRBV29-1 with TRBJ2-7; D possibly corresponds to TRBD1 (6 bases). CDR1 and CDR2 (germline): SQVTM, ANQGSEA. The V end lost 6 bases, the J end lost 3 bases, and 12 bases lay between the germline ends. The CDR3 contains 12 residues. CDR3 sequence (DNA): TGCAGCGTCCTGGGACAAAGCTACGAGCAGTACTTC. Translated, it gives CSVLGQSYEQYF.

The chain carries TRBV10-3 and TRBJ1-5; 7 nucleotides agree with TRBD1. The CDR3 extends over 14 amino acids. Germline-derived CDR1 and CDR2 are ENHRY and SYGVKD. V shed 11 bases, J shed 3 bases, and the junction held 10 bases outside the gene matches. This CDR3 is CAVRDSLDNQPQHF. In DNA form, the CDR3 reads TGTGCCGTCCGGGACAGCCTAGACAATCAGCCCCAGCATTTT.

The chain employs TRBV18 and TRBJ2-2; TRBD2 aligns across 7 bases. Looked up from germline, CDR1 is KGHSH and CDR2 is LQKENI. V dropped 1 base and J dropped 0; count of bases not matched to a gene: 8. This CDR3 has 18 amino acids. CDR3 sequence: CASSPLAGGGSNTGELFF. The CDR3 nucleotides are TGTGCCAGCTCACCACTAGCGGGCGGCGGATCGAACACCGGGGAGCTGTTTTTT. Full variable domain (rest looked up from reference TRBV18 and TRBJ2-2): NAGVMQNPRHLVRRRGQEARLRCSPMKGHSHVYWYRQLPEEGLKFMVYLQKENIIDESGMPKERFSAEFPKEGPSILRIQQVVRGDSAAYFCASSPLAGGGSNTGELFFGEGSRLTVL.

V gene TRBV5-4 combines with J gene TRBJ2-7, with D maybe TRBD2 (6 bases). V was pared by 3 bases and J by 0 bases, with 16 bases between. Germline assignment: CDR1 SGHNT and CDR2 YYREEE (reference sequence). The CDR3 runs 16 residues. CDR3 nucleotides: TGTGCCAGCAGCTACCGGTCGGGACTCCTCTCCTACGAGCAGTACTTC. Encoded protein: CASSYRSGLLSYEQYF.

The gene calls are TRBV27 and TRBJ2-1; TRBD1 matches at 7 bases. V was pared by 3 bases and J by 4 bases, with 3 bases of the junction left unmatched. Germline CDR1 and CDR2: MNHEY and SMNVEV (reference sequence). The CDR3 covers 14 residues. The CDR3 DNA sequence: TGTGCCAGCAGTTTGGGGACAGTATACAATGAGCAGTTCTTC. Translated, it gives CASSLGTVYNEQFF.

V gene TRBV7-3 combines with J gene TRBJ2-3; 8 bases align to TRBD1. The germline V gene encodes CDR1 SGHTA and CDR2 FQGTGA. The CDR3 loop spans 13 amino acids. V was clipped by 5 bases and J by 11 bases; unmatched bases: 9. The CDR3 spells CASSPGTGQVQYF. CDR3 bases: TGTGCCAGCAGCCCCGGGACAGGCCAGGTGCAGTATTTT.

J is TRBJ2-7 and V is TRBV28; D remains ambiguous. CDR1 is MDHEN and CDR2 is SYDVKM in the germline V gene. The CDR3 contains 11 residues. The V gene lost 2 bases and the J gene lost 3 bases, with 2 bases spanning the gap. The CDR3 coding sequence is TGTGCCAGCAGTTTACTCTACGAGCAGTACTTC. Translating gives CASSLLYEQYF.

A word on this clone: Its ends do not fully match the called genes, so a read error is possible. The rearrangement uses TRBV7-9 and TRBJ2-1; a weak D match, TRBD2 (5 bases). CDR1 is SEHNR, CDR2 FQNEAQ, per germline (reference sequence). There are 14 residues in the CDR3. CDR3 in amino acids: CASSFERTYSEQFF. The DNA of the CDR3 is TGTGCCAGCAGCTTCGAGCGGACCTACAGTGAGCAGTTCTTC.

This chain uses TRBV4-1 with TRBJ2-7, with D possibly TRBD1 on 6 matching bases. V was trimmed by 3 bases and J by 2 bases, leaving 11 bases between them. Germline V CDR1 and CDR2: MGHRA, YSYEKL. The CDR3 has 14 amino acids. The CDR3 sequence is CASSHRDTTYEQYF. Here the CDR3 DNA reads TGCGCCAGCAGCCACCGGGACACAACCTACGAGCAGTACTTC.

The chain carries TRBV19 and TRBJ2-6; possible D gene TRBD2, 5 bases. V shed 0 bases and J shed 0 bases, with 12 bases lying between them. This CDR3 has 18 amino acids. Germline CDR1 and CDR2: LNHDA and SQIVND (reference sequence). CDR3 DNA sequence: TGTGCCAGTAGTATAGACCTTAGCGTTGGCTCTGGGGCCAACGTCCTGACTTTC. It specifies CASSIDLSVGSGANVLTF.

This clone turned up a few times. This chain links TRBV15 with TRBJ2-7, with TRBD1 matching 10 bases. The germline V gene encodes CDR1 LNHNV and CDR2 YYDKDF (reference sequence). The CDR3 length is 14 residues. Trimming cost V 2 bases and J 3 bases; bases outside gene matches: 1. As DNA, the CDR3 is TGTGCCACCAGCAGAAGGGACAGGGGCTACGAGCAGTACTTC. Its translation: CATSRRDRGYEQYF.

This chain connects TRBV7-3 to TRBJ2-1; 7 bases are shared with TRBD2. CDR3 length: 13 amino acids. Germline CDR1 SGHTA, CDR2 FQGTGA. Trimming at V came to 4 bases and at J to 5 bases, leaving 2 bases not matched to a gene. The CDR3 DNA follows: TGTGCCAGCAGCTGGGGGGGGGACAATGAGCAGTTCTTC. Amino acids: CASSWGGDNEQFF. The full variable domain, rest sourced from reference TRBV7-3 and TRBJ2-1, is GAGVSQTPSNKVTEKGKYVELRCDPISGHTALYWYRQSLGQGPEFLIYFQGTGAADDSGLPNDRFFAVRPEGSVSTLKIQRTERGDSAVYLCASSWGGDNEQFFGPGTRLTVL.

This clone was observed a handful of times. The J gene is TRBJ1-5, the V gene TRBV6-5, with D possibly matching TRBD1 (6 bases). This CDR3 region has 14 residues. Germline V gives CDR1 MNHEY, CDR2 SVGAGI. Trimming stripped 7 bases from V and 7 bases from J, with 17 bases between. The DNA for the CDR3 is TGTGCCAGCACCGAAAGGGGGGGAAGGCAGCCCCAGCATTTT. This translates into CASTERGGRQPQHF.

V usage is TRBV5-1 and J usage is TRBJ2-1, with D perhaps TRBD1 (5 bases). The CDR3 consists of 14 residues. Germline CDR1 and CDR2: SGHRS and YFSETQ. Between the trimmed V and J ends, which lost 0 bases and 7 bases, there was a span of 11 bases. In nucleotides, the CDR3 is TGCGCCAGCAGCTTGGGGGGCGCGAGGAATGAGCAGTTCTTC. Its protein is CASSLGGARNEQFF.

The chain combines TRBV6-1 with TRBJ1-2; D gene unclear. The V and J ends lost 2 bases and 0 bases respectively, with 7 bases between them. The CDR3 spans 14 residues. CDR1 and CDR2 from the germline V gene are MNHNS and SASEGT. This CDR3 reads CASSEQTANYGYTF. The CDR3 DNA is TGTGCCAGCAGTGAACAAACGGCTAACTATGGCTACACCTTC.

The chain joins TRBV14 to TRBJ2-7; no definite D call. V was clipped by 0 bases and J by 2 bases, with 2 bases between them. CDR1 and CDR2 from the germline V gene are SGHDN and FVKESK. The CDR3 runs to 12 residues. The CDR3 here is CASSQDTYEQYF. As DNA, the CDR3 is TGTGCCAGCAGCCAAGATACCTACGAGCAGTACTTC.

As to this clone: Other DNA sequences in this specimen translate into the identical CDR3. The chain combines TRBV19 with TRBJ2-1; TRBD1 might be the D (6 bases). V lost 1 base and J 1 base, leaving 8 bases between the germline ends. CDR3 size: 15 residues. The V gene's germline CDR1 is LNHDA and CDR2 SQIVND (reference sequence). CDR3 amino acids: CASSIGTGSYNEQFF. The CDR3 DNA reads TGTGCCAGTAGTATAGGTACAGGGTCCTACAATGAGCAGTTCTTC.

The CDR3 DNA reads TGTGCCAGCAGTTATTCCGCAGGGATGTATGGCTACACCTTC. This encodes CASSYSAGMYGYTF. The rearrangement uses TRBV6-5 and TRBJ1-2, with a weak D call TRBD1 (5 bases). V was cut by 3 bases and J by 5 bases, with 13 bases left in between. This CDR3 contains 14 residues. Per the germline V gene, CDR1 is MNHEY and CDR2 is SVGAGI.

The rearrangement joins TRBV28 to TRBJ2-1; D perhaps matches TRBD1 (6 bases). In germline, CDR1 is MDHEN, CDR2 SYDVKM. The V end lost 6 bases, the J end lost 4 bases, and 13 bases lay between the germline ends. The CDR3 is made up of 14 amino acids. Here the CDR3 DNA reads TGTGCCAGCAGCGCCGACAGGAGTTACAATGAGCAGTTCTTC. The encoded protein is CASSADRSYNEQFF.

This clone was recorded only once. This rearrangement joins TRBV9 to TRBJ2-5, with D tentatively TRBD2 (6 bases). Germline CDR1 SGDLS, CDR2 YYNGEE. The length of the CDR3 is 13 residues. V gave up 0 bases and J gave up 11 bases, with 14 bases separating them. The CDR3 DNA sequence: TGTGCCAGCAGCGTAGGTCCTGTTCGGGAGCAGTACTTC. Protein: CASSVGPVREQYF.

The genes are TRBV19 and TRBJ1-1, with unresolved D. V was shortened by 6 bases and J by 0 bases, with 17 bases between the two germline ends. The CDR3 is made up of 16 amino acids. Germline-derived CDR1 and CDR2 are LNHDA and SQIVND (reference sequence). CDR3 sequence (DNA): TGTGCCAGTAGCCCAGGTGTGGGGAGAGTGAACACTGAAGCTTTCTTT. As protein: CASSPGVGRVNTEAFF. Full variable domain (outside the CDR3, taken from reference TRBV19 and TRBJ1-1): DGGITQSPKYLFRKEGQNVTLSCEQNLNHDAMYWYRQDPGQGLRLIYYSQIVNDFQKGDIAEGYSVSREKKESFPLTVTSAQKNPTAFYLCASSPGVGRVNTEAFFGQGTRLTVV.

V and J are TRBV4-1 and TRBJ2-7; D perhaps matches TRBD1 (5 bases). Deletions cut 1 base from V and 6 bases from J, with 16 bases between. The CDR3 has 15 amino acids. CDR1 is MGHRA and CDR2 is YSYEKL in the germline V gene. The CDR3 DNA follows: TGCGCCAGCAGCCAAGGTTATGGTGAAGGGGTCGAGCAGTACTTC. The encoded protein is CASSQGYGEGVEQYF.

This clone was seen just once. The V and J genes are TRBV5-3 and TRBJ1-2; D might be TRBD1 (5 bases). TRBV5-3 is flagged as an ORF with uncertain function. V lost 1 base, J lost 4 bases, and 14 bases lay in between. The CDR3 has 15 amino acids. The CDR3 loop is CARSLTLGVAYGYTF. The DNA of the CDR3 is TGTGCCAGAAGCTTGACGCTAGGGGTTGCCTATGGCTACACCTTC.

The chain joins TRBV28 to TRBJ1-1; tentative D call: TRBD1 (6 bases). Germline CDR1 is MDHEN and CDR2 is SYDVKM. The CDR3 sequence is 14 residues long. With 5 bases removed from V and 1 base from J, the gap between germline ends came to 11 bases. The CDR3 sequence is CASSLGQRNTEAFF. The CDR3 DNA reads TGTGCCAGCAGTCTAGGACAGAGGAACACTGAAGCTTTCTTT.

The V gene is TRBV28, the J gene TRBJ1-2; possible D gene TRBD1, 6 bases. The V gene lost 3 bases and the J gene lost 2 bases, with 22 bases spanning the gap. Germline values: CDR1 MDHEN, CDR2 SYDVKM. This CDR3 is built from 18 residues. CDR3 in amino acids: CASSFESGQWDINYGYTF. The CDR3 DNA follows: TGTGCCAGCAGTTTCGAGTCTGGACAGTGGGACATAAACTATGGCTACACCTTC.

This chain joins TRBV20-1 and TRBJ1-1, with D hard to call. V lost 3 bases and J 5 bases, leaving 7 bases between the germline ends. The CDR3 is 11 residues long. Germline-derived CDR1 and CDR2 are DFQATT and SNEGSKA (reference sequence). CDR3 in amino acids: CSARSLTEAFF. The DNA for the CDR3 is TGCAGTGCTAGGAGTCTTACTGAAGCTTTCTTT.

The CDR3, as DNA: TGTGCCTGGAGTGGTGGCAGGGCTTCTGGAAACACCATATATTTT. This gives the protein CAWSGGRASGNTIYF. The chain carries TRBV30 and TRBJ1-3; tentatively, D is TRBD1 (5 bases). Germline CDR1 and CDR2: GTSNPN and SVGIG (reference sequence). Trimming removed 1 base from V and 1 base from J, with 11 bases in between. CDR3 length equals 15 residues.